This TCR beta chain was observed in a study of CD8 T cells in ankylosing spondylitis. Whole-study findings and limits: The disease-linked clones had a CD8+ phenotype and low blood frequencies.

TCRdb redid the calling of the 5' RACE reads with MiXCR, one entry per CDR3 protein. The data show 200,000 or so distinct CDR3 sequences, roughly 13% seen once. The ends lost 4 bases at V and 4 bases at J; junction bases unmatched: 3. Germline V gene lookup returns CDR1 SGHRS and CDR2 YFSETQ. This CDR3 is 15 amino acids long. About this clonotype itself: Antigen unknown.

The sequencing sample was made of blood, either unsorted or a sorted T cell fraction (not recorded which). This sequence joins TRBV5-1 and TRBJ2-2; 11 bases are shared with TRBD1. This sequence was found in a female donor with ankylosing spondylitis or in good health (not recorded which). The CDR3 DNA follows: TGCGCCAGCAGCGGACAGGGGGCGGGCACCGGGGAGCTGTTTTTT. It codes for CASSGQGAGTGELFF.